A selection of T cell receptor beta chains follows, all from one sample in a study of STAT5B mutations in CD4+ large granular lymphocyte leukemia. Profiling relied on immunoSEQ multiplex PCR, and the TCRdb table lists in-frame clones only, not all of them. Of some 20,000 clones listed, about 78% were seen once; the top ten hold 0.4% to 0.45%. The sample was CD4+ T cells from blood buffy coats. Receptor source: a human donor in good health. CDR3s include the opening cysteine and the closing phenylalanine or tryptophan. A D gene is named only where the DNA matches it firmly. Size is omitted from some rows. Given values are once, few, many or a class for expanded clones.

clone_size,j_call,d_call,v_call,cdr3_nt,cdr3_aa
.,TRBJ2-3,.,TRBV5-1,TGCGCCACCGGAACAGGGAGCACAGATACGCAGTATTTT,CATGTGSTDTQYF
.,TRBJ2-2,.,TRBV7-3,TGTGCCAGCAGCCTCCCGTCCGGGGAGCTGTTTTTT,CASSLPSGELFF
.,TRBJ2-5,TRBD2,TRBV7-8,TGTGCCAGCAGCCCCGGCGGCCTAGCGGGGGGACCCACAGTATCCCAGTACTTC,CASSPGGLAGGPTVSQYF
.,TRBJ2-7,TRBD1,TRBV7-7,TGTGCTAGCAGCTTGGGACCGGGACAGATCTACGAGCAGTACTTC,CASSLGPGQIYEQYF
.,TRBJ2-1,.,TRBV28,TGTGCCAGCAGTTTTGCTGGACTGGTCAATGAGCAGTTCTTC,CASSFAGLVNEQFF
.,TRBJ1-4,.,TRBV6-6,TGTGCCAGCAGTTACTCGGGAGGTGGGGGTGAAAAACTGTTTTTT,CASSYSGGGGEKLFF
.,TRBJ2-2,TRBD2,TRBV7-2,TGTGCCAGCAGCTGGCGACTAGCGGGGGGGAACACCGGGGAGCTGTTTTTT,CASSWRLAGGNTGELFF
.,TRBJ2-3,TRBD2,TRBV9,TGTGCCAGCGGGAGAGAGGGAGGGCAAGATACGCAGTATTTT,CASGREGGQDTQYF
.,TRBJ1-6,.,TRBV27,TGTGCCAGCAGCCCTACAGGGCCCAGTAATTCACCCCTCCACTTT,CASSPTGPSNSPLHF
.,TRBJ2-5,TRBD2,TRBV25-1,TGTGCCAGCAGTGGACTAGCGGGGGGCGGTCTAAAAGAGACCCAGTACTTC,CASSGLAGGGLKETQYF
.,TRBJ1-1,.,TRBV5-4,TGTGCCAGCAGCTTGGTTCCCGAATCTAACACTGAAGCTTTCTTT,CASSLVPESNTEAFF
few,TRBJ2-7,TRBD1,TRBV14,TGTGCCAGCAGCCAGTCCACAGGGGGCTCCTACGAGCAGTACTTC,CASSQSTGGSYEQYF
.,TRBJ2-2,.,TRBV7-2,TGTGCCAGCAGACCGAGGGGGGAGCTGTTTTTT,CASRPRGELFF
.,TRBJ1-3,.,TRBV15,TGTGCCACCAGGGGAGGGGGGAGATACCGCTCTGGAAACACCATATATTTT,CATRGGGRYRSGNTIYF
.,TRBJ2-2,.,TRBV10-3,TGTGCCATCAGAGATATAGAGGCCGGGGAGCTGTTTTTT,CAIRDIEAGELFF
.,TRBJ1-4,TRBD1,TRBV28,TGTGCCAGCAGTTTCCAGGAATGGACAGGGTTTGGGGAAAAACTGTTTTTT,CASSFQEWTGFGEKLFF
.,TRBJ2-1,TRBD2,TRBV11-2,TGTGCCAGCAGCATCTCGACTAGCGGGGAGCAGTTCTTC,CASSISTSGEQFF
few,TRBJ1-2,TRBD1,TRBV10-1,TGCGCCAGCAGTGTCCGGACAGGAACAAGAAACTATGGCTACACCTTC,CASSVRTGTRNYGYTF
.,TRBJ2-1,TRBD1,TRBV28,TGTGCCAGCAGTCCCGGGACAGGGGTTTTCTTAGTATCCTACAATGAGCAGTTCTTC,CASSPGTGVFLVSYNEQFF
few,TRBJ2-3,.,TRBV7-2,TGTGCCAGCGGGTGGTCTTCTAGCACAGATACGCAGTATTTT,CASGWSSSTDTQYF
.,TRBJ1-5,.,TRBV10-3,TGTGCCATCAGTGAGTCGGGCAGGGGAAGCAATCAGCCCCAGCATTTT,CAISESGRGSNQPQHF
.,TRBJ2-5,.,TRBV28,TGTGCCAGCAGTATGGGGGGACCCCAAGAGACCCAGTACTTC,CASSMGGPQETQYF
.,TRBJ1-2,TRBD1,TRBV5-6,TGTGCCAGCAGCTCACCTACAGGGGGTATCTATGGCTACACCTTC,CASSSPTGGIYGYTF
.,TRBJ1-1,TRBD1,TRBV18,TGTGCCAGCTCACCCTGGGACAGGGAGGCTGAAGCTTTCTTT,CASSPWDREAEAFF
.,TRBJ2-1,TRBD1,TRBV2,TGTGCCCGAAGCCGGGACAGGGGGTTTGGGGAGCAGTTCTTC,CARSRDRGFGEQFF
.,TRBJ2-7,TRBD2,TRBV25-1,TGTGCCAGCAGTCCTGGGACTAGCGGGAGGGCCGGGTACGAGCAGTACTTC,CASSPGTSGRAGYEQYF
.,TRBJ1-6,.,TRBV11-2,TGTGCCAGCAGCTGGACCCACAGGGTACCCTTCTCCTATAATTCACCCCTCCACTTT,CASSWTHRVPFSYNSPLHF
.,TRBJ2-3,TRBD2,TRBV5-1,TGCGCCAGCAGCTTAGGACTAGCGGGACGGGCAGATACGCAGTATTTT,CASSLGLAGRADTQYF
few,TRBJ2-7,TRBD1,TRBV18,TGTGCCAGCTCTCAAGGGGGCAGGGACGAGCAGTACTTC,CASSQGGRDEQYF
.,TRBJ2-3,.,TRBV7-2,TGTGCCAGCAGCTTTGCGGGGGCAACAGATACGCAGTATTTT,CASSFAGATDTQYF
.,TRBJ1-5,.,TRBV7-2,TGTGCCAGCAGCTCGAACTTAGGTGGGCCCCAGCATTTT,CASSSNLGGPQHF
.,TRBJ1-2,TRBD1,TRBV10-3,TGTGCCATCACTGAGACAGGGAACGACTATGGCTACACCTTC,CAITETGNDYGYTF
.,TRBJ1-4,TRBD1,TRBV29-1,TGCAGCGGATGGGTACAGGGGGCAAATGAAAAACTGTTTTTT,CSGWVQGANEKLFF
once,TRBJ1-2,TRBD1,TRBV28,TGTGCCAGCAGAGAAGGGGGCGATTTAAGGGGCTACACCTTC,CASREGGDLRGYTF
.,TRBJ2-5,.,TRBV7-9,TGTGCCAGCAGCTTAGTTGTAGGACCGGAGACCCAGTACTTC,CASSLVVGPETQYF
.,TRBJ1-4,.,TRBV18,TGTGCCAGCTCACCACGGGGCCCAACTAATGAAAAACTGTTTTTT,CASSPRGPTNEKLFF
.,TRBJ2-3,.,TRBV7-9,TGTGCCAGCACCCAGAACCGGGGCACAGATACGCAGTATTTT,CASTQNRGTDTQYF
.,TRBJ2-7,TRBD2,TRBV28,TGTGCCAGCAGCCCTAGCGGGACCGCCTACGAGCAGTACTTC,CASSPSGTAYEQYF
.,TRBJ2-3,.,TRBV9,TGTGCCAGCAGCGTAGGGGCCGGGCCCATTGAGTTTAGGACAGATACGCAGTATTTT,CASSVGAGPIEFRTDTQYF
.,TRBJ2-2,.,TRBV9,TGTGCCAGCAGCGTATCGAGCAGTCTCACCGGGGAGCTGTTTTTT,CASSVSSSLTGELFF
.,TRBJ2-3,.,TRBV7-8,TGTGCTTCTATTAAGGGGGGGGTAGCGGATACGCAGTATTTT,CASIKGGVADTQYF
.,TRBJ2-1,.,TRBV30,TGTGCCTGGGCGGGGGCTCGCAATGAGCAGTTCTTC,CAWAGARNEQFF
.,TRBJ2-3,TRBD1,TRBV4-2,TGTGCCAGCAGCCAAGATTACAGGGGGGCCCCCACAGATACGCAGTATTTT,CASSQDYRGAPTDTQYF
once,TRBJ2-5,.,TRBV7-9,TGTGCCAGCAGCCTCCAGGGCCAAGAGACCCAGTACTTC,CASSLQGQETQYF
few,TRBJ1-1,.,TRBV5-1,TGCGCCAGCAGTCCCACAGGGACTAACACTGAAGCTTTCTTT,CASSPTGTNTEAFF
.,TRBJ1-2,.,TRBV9,TGTGCCAGCAGCGCAACCATGGACAATAACTATGGCTACACCTTC,CASSATMDNNYGYTF
.,TRBJ2-1,TRBD1,TRBV5-1,TGCGCCAGCAGCTCGACAGGGAACCCTGATCTGTACAATGAGCAGTTCTTC,CASSSTGNPDLYNEQFF
.,TRBJ2-1,.,TRBV29-1,TGCAGCGCCTATACAGGGTTATCGAATGAGCAGTTCTTC,CSAYTGLSNEQFF
.,TRBJ1-2,.,TRBV5-5,TGTGCCAGCAGCCTCCGGGACAACTACTATGGCTACACCTTC,CASSLRDNYYGYTF
.,TRBJ2-2,.,TRBV7-9,TGTGCCAGCGGGTACAGTGCAAACACCGGGGAGCTGTTTTTT,CASGYSANTGELFF
.,TRBJ2-1,.,TRBV4-3,TGCGCCAGCAGCCAAGATCGCGGGGACAGGCAGTTCTTC,CASSQDRGDRQFF
.,TRBJ2-5,TRBD2,TRBV5-6,TGTGCCAGCAGCCCCCTCTTTGGGAGGGTATCACAAGAGACCCAGTACTTC,CASSPLFGRVSQETQYF
few,TRBJ1-2,.,TRBV7-9,TGTGCCAGCAGCTCTCGTTCTAACTATGGCTACACCTTC,CASSSRSNYGYTF
.,TRBJ1-2,TRBD1,TRBV6-5,TGTGCCAGCAGTCACGGGACAGGGTACGGCTACACCTTC,CASSHGTGYGYTF
.,TRBJ2-7,.,TRBV5-1,TGCGCCAGCAGCTTGCAGGGGATCTCCTACGAGCAGTACTTC,CASSLQGISYEQYF
.,TRBJ2-3,TRBD1,TRBV19,TGTGCCAGTAGTAAGGACAGGGTTAGCACAGATACGCAGTATTTT,CASSKDRVSTDTQYF
.,TRBJ2-7,TRBD2,TRBV18,TGTGCCAGCTCCCCGGGGGGGATCTTGTACGAGCAGTACTTC,CASSPGGILYEQYF
.,TRBJ2-5,TRBD2,TRBV9,TGTGCCAGCGCCCCGGGACTAGCGGACGGTGGGACCCAGTACTTC,CASAPGLADGGTQYF
.,TRBJ2-5,.,TRBV29-1,TGCAGCACAGGAAGTAGTATTGGGGAGACCCAGTACTTC,CSTGSSIGETQYF
.,TRBJ2-5,.,TRBV5-1,TGCGCCAGCAGCTTGACCCCTTCGGAGACCCAGTACTTC,CASSLTPSETQYF